These T cell receptor beta chains were read from a single sample in a study of neurological immune-mediated disorders. A single record per CDR3 protein comes from TCRdb applying MiXCR to the 5' RACE reads. Of about 50,000 distinct CDR3 sequences in the sample, 9% to 12% were seen once. Material: PBMCs. The source of these receptors is a man between 70 and 80 years old with HTLV-1-associated myelopathy (HAM/TSP). Both conserved end residues are part of each CDR3. The order of the fields is D gene, J gene, V gene, clone size, CDR3 protein, CDR3 DNA. The D gene is left open where the match is weak. The size of a clone is reported for some rows only, either as once, few or many, or as a class for expanded clones.

-,TRBJ2-3,TRBV28,many,CASSQQGGTDTQYF,TGTGCCAGCAGTCAACAGGGAGGCACAGATACGCAGTATTTT
TRBD2,TRBJ2-1,TRBV6-2/TRBV6-3,-,CASSYSGGRDNEQFF,TGTGCCAGCAGTTACTCGGGCGGGAGGGACAATGAGCAGTTCTTC
-,TRBJ2-4,TRBV6-7,many,CASSYASESRKNIQYF,TGTGCCAGCAGTTACGCCTCCGAGAGTAGGAAAAACATTCAGTACTTC
-,TRBJ2-3,TRBV20-1,many,CSASKGGDTQYF,TGCAGTGCTAGTAAGGGAGGAGATACGCAGTATTTT
-,TRBJ2-3,TRBV20-1,many,CSARAVSTDTQYF,TGCAGTGCTAGAGCGGTGAGCACAGATACGCAGTATTTT
-,TRBJ2-7,TRBV7-8,many,CASAGQATSARDEQYF,TGTGCCAGCGCGGGACAGGCGACTAGCGCCAGGGACGAGCAGTACTTC
TRBD1,TRBJ2-7,TRBV6-5,many,CASSRGPPYEQYF,TGTGCCAGCAGTAGGGGGCCTCCCTACGAGCAGTACTTC
-,TRBJ2-3,TRBV3-1,many,CASSLGDEGIDTQYF,TGTGCCAGCAGCCTCGGAGACGAGGGCATAGATACGCAGTATTTT
-,TRBJ2-3,TRBV4-1,many,CASSRAIAEPTDTQYF,TGCGCCAGCAGCCGGGCAATAGCGGAACCCACAGATACGCAGTATTTT
TRBD1,TRBJ2-7,TRBV27,many,CATSPTGINEQYF,TGTGCCACCTCACCGACAGGGATAAACGAGCAGTACTTC
TRBD1,TRBJ2-7,TRBV29-1,medium-sized,CSVGSRDRGSGYEQYF,TGCAGCGTTGGAAGTAGAGACAGGGGTTCTGGCTACGAGCAGTACTTC
TRBD1,TRBJ2-7,TRBV6-2/TRBV6-3,many,CASKRTGMGLEQYF,TGTGCCAGCAAACGGACAGGGATGGGACTCGAGCAGTACTTC
-,TRBJ1-1,TRBV29-1,-,CSASSNTEAFF,TGCAGCGCCAGTTCGAACACTGAAGCTTTCTTT
TRBD2,TRBJ2-3,TRBV6-5,many,CASSYSGLAGNTDTQYF,TGTGCCAGCAGTTACTCAGGACTAGCGGGAAACACAGATACGCAGTATTTT
-,TRBJ2-1,TRBV7-2,many,CASSRYNEQFF,TGTGCCAGCAGCCGCTACAATGAGCAGTTCTTC
TRBD2,TRBJ2-7,TRBV28,many,CASSLGTSGFYEQYF,TGTGCCAGCAGTTTAGGGACTAGCGGGTTCTACGAGCAGTACTTC
-,TRBJ1-1,TRBV6-5,few,CASSSRNKAFF,TGTGCCAGCAGTTCCCGCAACAAAGCTTTCTTT
-,TRBJ1-1,TRBV3-1,many,CASSQVRGGYGAFF,TGTGCCAGCAGCCAAGTTCGAGGGGGGTACGGAGCTTTCTTT
-,TRBJ2-1,TRBV7-9,-,CASSLAISYNEQFF,TGTGCCAGCAGCTTAGCTATTTCCTACAATGAGCAGTTCTTC
TRBD2,TRBJ2-1,TRBV14,many,CASSLSLTSGLTNEQFF,TGTGCCAGCAGCCTTTCGTTAACTAGCGGGTTGACTAATGAGCAGTTCTTC
-,TRBJ1-2,TRBV2,-,CASALNRDVYGYTF,TGTGCCAGCGCCCTGAACAGGGACGTCTATGGCTACACCTTC
-,TRBJ2-1,TRBV11-2,-,CASSSLNEQFF,TGTGCCAGCAGCTCTCTCAATGAGCAGTTCTTC
-,TRBJ1-1,TRBV7-9,many,CASSPSRAMNTEAFF,TGTGCCAGCAGCCCCTCGAGGGCGATGAACACTGAAGCTTTCTTT
TRBD1,TRBJ2-5,TRBV7-2,many,CASSSRQGRETQYF,TGTGCCAGCAGCTCCCGACAGGGTCGGGAGACCCAGTACTTC
-,TRBJ2-7,TRBV28,few,CASRPRGLYEQYF,TGTGCCAGCAGGCCCAGAGGGCTCTACGAGCAGTACTTC
-,TRBJ2-7,TRBV6-4,-,CASTVTLPEQNF,TGTGCCAGCACAGTCACCCTCCCCGAGCAGAACTTC
-,TRBJ2-7,TRBV5-1,many,CASSLPTNFYEQYF,TGCGCCAGCAGCTTGCCGACAAATTTCTACGAGCAGTACTTC
TRBD1,TRBJ2-1,TRBV29-1,many,CSADREAYNEQFF,TGCAGCGCGGACAGGGAAGCCTACAATGAGCAGTTCTTC
TRBD2,TRBJ2-5,TRBV20-1,many,CTMTSGEGETQYF,TGCACGATGACTAGCGGGGAGGGAGAGACCCAGTACTTC
-,TRBJ1-1,TRBV20-1,many,CSARVGEGMNTEAFF,TGCAGTGCTAGAGTGGGGGAGGGGATGAACACTGAAGCTTTCTTT
-,TRBJ2-1,TRBV2,-,CGRLRDIKTDEQFF,TGTGGCAGACTCCGGGACATTAAGACGGATGAGCAGTTCTTC
-,TRBJ1-5,TRBV12-3/TRBV12-4,many,CASSLESRGPQHF,TGTGCCAGCAGTTTAGAGTCGCGTGGTCCCCAGCATTTT
-,TRBJ2-1,TRBV7-9,many,CASRQGRGGYNEQFF,TGTGCCAGCAGACAGGGGAGGGGTGGCTACAATGAGCAGTTCTTC
TRBD2,TRBJ2-7,TRBV27,many,CASSWVAGAHSYEQYF,TGTGCCAGCAGTTGGGTAGCGGGAGCGCACTCCTACGAGCAGTACTTC
-,TRBJ1-2,TRBV20-1,many,CSAIQASGGYTF,TGCAGTGCCATACAGGCCTCGGGGGGCTACACCTTC
-,TRBJ2-7,TRBV15,many,CATSRVEGDEQYF,TGTGCCACCAGCAGAGTCGAGGGGGACGAGCAGTACTTC
TRBD1,TRBJ1-5,TRBV6-2/TRBV6-3,many,CASRAQGADQPQHF,TGTGCCAGCAGAGCTCAGGGGGCAGATCAGCCCCAGCATTTT
-,TRBJ2-2,TRBV6-5,many,CASRYRERSTGELFF,TGTGCCAGCAGATACCGGGAGAGAAGCACCGGGGAGCTGTTTTTT
-,TRBJ1-2,TRBV20-1,many,CSGWSANNYGYTF,TGCAGTGGTTGGTCAGCTAATAACTATGGCTACACCTTC
TRBD1,TRBJ2-4,TRBV6-2/TRBV6-3,many,CASSYERGRRGLNIQYF,TGTGCCAGCAGTTACGAAAGGGGGCGAAGGGGTCTAAACATTCAGTACTTC
-,TRBJ2-7,TRBV9,many,CASSYRDTSYEQYF,TGTGCCAGCAGCTACCGTGACACGTCCTACGAGCAGTACTTC
-,TRBJ2-1,TRBV6-2/TRBV6-3,many,CASSYSGGSYNEQFF,TGTGCCAGCAGTTACTCGGGGGGCTCCTACAATGAGCAGTTCTTC
TRBD1,TRBJ2-1,TRBV12-3/TRBV12-4,many,CASRLTGSYNEQFF,TGTGCCAGCAGACTGACAGGGTCCTACAATGAGCAGTTCTTC
TRBD2,TRBJ2-1,TRBV10-1,few,CASQWCLAVCNEQFF,TGCGCCAGCCAGTGGTGTCTAGCGGTCTGCAATGAGCAGTTCTTC
TRBD1,TRBJ2-2,TRBV6-2/TRBV6-3,-,CATGQGGNTGELFF,TGTGCCACCGGACAGGGGGGAAACACCGGGGAGCTGTTTTTT
TRBD2,TRBJ2-1,TRBV20-1,many,CSAKALAGYNEQFF,TGCAGTGCCAAGGCACTAGCGGGCTACAATGAGCAGTTCTTC
-,TRBJ2-3,TRBV12-3/TRBV12-4,-,CASSDTGLGTDTQYF,TGTGCCAGCAGTGACACGGGACTCGGCACAGATACGCAGTATTTT
TRBD2,TRBJ2-2,TRBV19,-,CASRTIIAGATGGELFF,TGTGCCAGTAGGACTATAATAGCGGGAGCAACCGGCGGGGAGCTGTTTTTT
-,TRBJ2-2,TRBV12-3/TRBV12-4,many,CASTTGLDAGELFF,TGTGCCAGCACCACAGGGTTGGACGCCGGGGAGCTGTTTTTT
TRBD2,TRBJ2-3,TRBV29-1,medium-sized,CSVDLVGRYTQYF,TGCAGCGTTGATTTGGTCGGGAGGTATACGCAGTATTTT
TRBD1,TRBJ1-2,TRBV20-1,many,CSARDLVGQGVYGYTF,TGCAGTGCTAGAGATCTGGTTGGACAGGGGGTTTATGGCTACACCTTC
TRBD1,TRBJ2-7,TRBV27,many,CASSLTPGQGEQYF,TGTGCCAGCAGTTTAACCCCGGGACAGGGCGAGCAGTACTTC
TRBD1,TRBJ2-2,TRBV6-6,many,CASSPGQGGGFGGELFF,TGTGCCAGCAGTCCGGGACAGGGAGGCGGGTTTGGCGGGGAGCTGTTTTTT